The clone carrying this TCR beta chain came up a few times. The data stem from a study of T cells in Graves' hyperthyroidism and ophthalmopathy. Template material for amplifying TCR beta CDR3 regions consisted of RNA transcripts. A first-round RT-PCR of the TCR CDR3 used the HTBI primer set. TCRdb reanalysed the multiplex PCR reads using MiXCR and keeps one entry per CDR3 protein. The sample consists of hundreds of thousands of distinct CDR3 sequences, under 20% of them appearing once. Used for diagnoses were clinical symptoms, serum thyroxine and TRAb, thyroid ultrasound and orbital computed tomography. The V gene's germline CDR1 is SGHRS and CDR2 YFSETQ. The CDR3 is 16 residues long. With 0 bases clipped from V and 0 bases from J, the junction kept 0 bases outside the gene matches.

The clonotype was recovered from a woman between 50 and 59 years old with Graves' hyperthyroidism that later progressed to Graves' ophthalmopathy. Sequencing was done on a sample of blood. The rearrangement uses TRBV5-1 and TRBJ1-3; 10 bases line up with TRBD1. This CDR3 reads CASSLGQGASGNTIYF. The CDR3 nucleotides read TGCGCCAGCAGCTTGGGACAGGGGGCCTCTGGAAACACCATATATTTT. The variable domain in full, with the rest retrieved from reference TRBV5-1 and TRBJ1-3, is KAGVTQTPRYLIKTRGQQVTLSCSPISGHRSVSWYQQTPGQGLQFLFEYFSETQRNKGNFPGRFSGRQFSNSRSEMNVSTLELGDSALYLCASSLGQGASGNTIYFGEGSWLTVV.